Shown below are 4 T cell receptor beta chains from a single sample sequenced in a study of identical twins. From the 5' RACE reads, TCRdb called clonotypes with MiXCR, one entry per CDR3 protein. The profile shows 200,000 to 250,000 distinct CDR3 sequences, roughly 7% of them singletons. These same records also appear under a second study, on yellow fever vaccine responses in identical twins.

Specimen: memory (CD45RO+) T cells sorted from blood. These receptors were collected from a woman aged 18 to 35 in good health.

This clonotype was seen many times. The J gene is TRBJ1-1, the V gene TRBV12-3 or TRBV12-4; possibly TRBD1 for D (6 bases). Trimming cost V 3 bases and J 3 bases, with 14 bases left between them. The CDR3 covers 15 residues. The CDR3 DNA sequence: TGTGCCAGCAGTTTTAGGCGGGGGGCCTACACTGAAGCTTTCTTT. It specifies CASSFRRGAYTEAFF.

There are many counts of this clonotype. The chain combines TRBV12-3 or TRBV12-4 with TRBJ1-1; no firm D call. With 3 bases removed from V and 12 bases from J, the gap between germline ends came to 14 bases. The CDR3 loop spans 12 amino acids. DNA of the CDR3: TGTGCCAGCAGTTTTAATCTTCCGTCGTCTTTCTTT. This gives the protein CASSFNLPSSFF.

This clonotype has ten or more counts. The chain has TRBV7-8 and TRBJ2-1; 9 nucleotides line up with TRBD2. The CDR3 has 16 amino acids. CDR1 and CDR2 (germline): SGHVS, FQNEAQ. Trimming took 3 bases from V and 5 from J; bases not matched to a gene: 8. As DNA, the CDR3 is TGTGCCAGCAGCTTTGATATGTCTAGCGGGAACAATGAGCAGTTCTTC. Translation gives CASSFDMSSGNNEQFF.

This chain connects TRBV15 to TRBJ2-3; 9 nucleotides match TRBD2. The germline gives CDR1 LNHNV, CDR2 YYDKDF (reference sequence). The CDR3 covers 17 residues. V lost 2 bases and J lost 4; bases outside the gene matches: 10. CDR3 loop: CATSRNRVAGASDTQYF. The DNA of the CDR3 is TGTGCCACCAGCAGAAATAGGGTAGCGGGAGCCTCAGATACGCAGTATTTT.